One TCR beta chain is described in this entry. The source of the sample is a study of blood T cell repertoires in COVID-19. The wider study: Material from acute and convalescent COVID-19 was sourced from the United States, Italy and Spain.

With 1 base removed from V and 4 bases from J, the gap between germline ends came to 4 bases. The CDR3 contains 12 residues. Seattle patient enrollment occurred during active infection, with longitudinal follow-up thereafter. How the authors handled the data: Nucleated cell counts were estimated from reference gene primer amplification. Data came from immunoSEQ multiplex PCR; TCRdb stores just in-frame clones and leaves some out. V and J calls and clone size are as listed in that table; D and trimming were resolved from the DNA. The repertoire holds 96,000 or so clones, with 70% to 90% as singletons.

This chain joins TRBV12-3 or TRBV12-4 and TRBJ1-2; D gene uncertain. This receptor was identified in a human donor with COVID-19, enrolled during active disease. The donor label of this sample is uncertain. Sequencing was done on a sample of peripheral blood. This CDR3 is CASSLGSYGYTF. In nucleotides, the CDR3 is TGTGCCAGCAGTTTAGGTAGCTATGGCTACACCTTC.